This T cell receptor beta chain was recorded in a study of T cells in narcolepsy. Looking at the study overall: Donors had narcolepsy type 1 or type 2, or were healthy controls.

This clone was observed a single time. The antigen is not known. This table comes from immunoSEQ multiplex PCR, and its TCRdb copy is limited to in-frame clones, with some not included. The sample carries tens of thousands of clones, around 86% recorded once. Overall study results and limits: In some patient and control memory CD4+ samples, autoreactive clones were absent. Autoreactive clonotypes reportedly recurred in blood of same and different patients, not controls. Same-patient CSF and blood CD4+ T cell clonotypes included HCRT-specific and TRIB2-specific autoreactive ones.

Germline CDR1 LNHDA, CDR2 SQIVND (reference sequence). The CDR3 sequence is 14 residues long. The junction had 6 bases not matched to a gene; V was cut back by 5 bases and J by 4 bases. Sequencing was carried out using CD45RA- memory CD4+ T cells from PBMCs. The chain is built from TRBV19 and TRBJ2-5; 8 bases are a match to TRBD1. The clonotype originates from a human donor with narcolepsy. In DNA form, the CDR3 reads TGTGCCAGTAGTTTTTCCGGGACAGGAGAGACCCAGTACTTC. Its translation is CASSFSGTGETQYF.